This T cell receptor beta chain was identified in a study of response to subunit inactivated influenza vaccine (dated by TCRdb to the late 2010s). Background for the entire study: To follow how T cells responded to a trivalent subunit inactivated influenza vaccine, the researchers relied on deep quantitative profiling of the T cell receptor repertoire.

Overall results and qualifications from the work: It was suggested by the authors that each seasonal influenza vaccination may recruit only a limited number of new T cells.

In this sample, this clonotype turned up a few times. This receptor's antigen is unknown. The record has no base qualities; no much larger clone is one base away. The CDR3 holds 17 amino acids from the cysteine to the phenylalanine. The CDR3 DNA has 51 bases and is translated from base 1. Reading the germline V gene (reference sequence) gives CDR1 DFQATT and CDR2 SNEGSKA. V and J lose 3 bases and 0 bases, and a span of 18 bases separates them. The receptor library was made with RT-PCR. The data were produced on an Illumina HiSeq 2500. Clones were called with MiXCR by TCRdb after fastp trimmed the public reads at Q25, and only in-frame beta chains were retained. Rows with one shared CDR3 protein collapse into an entry with the most common genes and DNA. In this sample the table shows approximately 500,000 distinct CDR3 sequences, around 25% of which occur a single time. The ten largest clones take up 2.8% of the sample.

These data are also associated with another study on T cells expressing NK-cell markers. The second study's paper adds: The TCR beta cDNA libraries were made using 5'RACE template switching, a step that added both a universal primer site and unique molecular identifiers. In sorted CD3+CD56+NKG2C+, CD3+CD56+NKG2C- and CD3+CD56-NKG2C+ T-cell subsets from several donors, TCR beta-chain repertoires were profiled. Among the eight sequenced donors, seven were HCMV-seropositive and one was HCMV-seronegative. In several experiments an anti-gammadeltaTCR antibody was added to restrict sorting to alphabetaTCR-expressing T cells. In several donors, the dominant CD3+CD56+NKG2C+ clonotypes were found to rank among the top 10 CD8+ clonotypes and to make up about 1.0-8% of CD8+ T cells. Those dominant clonotypes were again the most abundant among CD3+CD56-NKG2C+ cells in a handful of donors, at about 25-60.1%. Whether the expanded NKG2C-expressing T cell clones were specific for HCMV antigens was left unclear. The study sequenced eight donors, all healthy volunteers chosen at random: three men and five women. HCMV serostatus was determined by detecting HCMV-specific IgG in serum with a commercial ELISA kit. Ficoll density gradient centrifugation was used to isolate peripheral blood mononuclear cells from blood. Using Miltenyi isolation kits, CD4+ and CD8+ T cells were isolated from PBMC through magnetic immunoseparation. Priming for cDNA synthesis came from the TCR beta constant segment, and two successive PCR amplification steps followed. Libraries were sequenced as 2 x 150 bp reads on Illumina HiSeq 2000/2500, MiSeq or NextSeq. MIGEC handled demultiplexing of the reads and grouping by UMI, while MiTCR was used to assemble and quantify clonotypes. To remove erroneous sequences, TCR cDNA sequences were retained only when supported by two or more reads. The tcR package was used for downstream repertoire analysis, and clonotypes were matched across fractions by CDR3 nucleotide sequence plus V segment. VDJmatch was used to annotate antigen specificity against VDJdb, with one amino acid substitution allowed in CDR3.

The V and J segments used are TRBV20-1 and TRBJ2-1; confidence is insufficient to name the D gene. The sample in question was CD4+ T cells sorted from PBMCs, obtained 12 days after vaccination. The clonotype comes from a man in his forties or fifties who received an inactivated influenza vaccine. Donor details come from another sample of the same person, matched by shared clones. The CDR3 reads CSASPRSRRNSYNEQFF. The base sequence is TGCAGTGCTAGTCCAAGGTCAAGGCGTAACTCCTACAATGAGCAGTTCTTC.